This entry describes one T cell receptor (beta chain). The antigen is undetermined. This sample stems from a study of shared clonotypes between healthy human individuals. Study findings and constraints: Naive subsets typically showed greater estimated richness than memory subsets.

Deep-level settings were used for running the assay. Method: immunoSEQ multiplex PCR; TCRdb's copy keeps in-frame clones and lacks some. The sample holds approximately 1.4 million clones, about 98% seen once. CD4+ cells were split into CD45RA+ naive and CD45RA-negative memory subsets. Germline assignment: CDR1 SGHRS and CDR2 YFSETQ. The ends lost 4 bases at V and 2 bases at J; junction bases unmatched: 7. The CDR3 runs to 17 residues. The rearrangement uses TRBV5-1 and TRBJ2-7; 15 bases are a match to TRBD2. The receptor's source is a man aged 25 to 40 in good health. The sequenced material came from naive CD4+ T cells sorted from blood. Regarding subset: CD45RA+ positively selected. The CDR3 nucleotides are TGCGCCAGCAGCCTGACACGGACTAGCGGGAGGGCCTACGAGCAGTACTTC. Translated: CASSLTRTSGRAYEQYF. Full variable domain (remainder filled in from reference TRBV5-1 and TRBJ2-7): KAGVTQTPRYLIKTRGQQVTLSCSPISGHRSVSWYQQTPGQGLQFLFEYFSETQRNKGNFPGRFSGRQFSNSRSEMNVSTLELGDSALYLCASSLTRTSGRAYEQYFGPGTRLTVT.